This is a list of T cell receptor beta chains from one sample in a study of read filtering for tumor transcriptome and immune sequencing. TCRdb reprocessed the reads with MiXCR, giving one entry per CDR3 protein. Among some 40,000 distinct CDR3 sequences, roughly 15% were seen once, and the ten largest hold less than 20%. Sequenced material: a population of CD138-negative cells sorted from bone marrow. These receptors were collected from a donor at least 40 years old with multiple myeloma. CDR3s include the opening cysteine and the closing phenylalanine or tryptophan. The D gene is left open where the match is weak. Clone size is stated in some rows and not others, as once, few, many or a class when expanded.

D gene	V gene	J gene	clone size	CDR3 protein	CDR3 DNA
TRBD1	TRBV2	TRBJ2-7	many	CATSGQGGSYEQYF	TGTGCCACCTCCGGACAGGGTGGGTCCTACGAGCAGTACTTC
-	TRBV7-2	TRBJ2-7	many	CASSLDQTYEQYF	TGTGCCAGCAGCTTGGATCAGACCTACGAGCAGTACTTC
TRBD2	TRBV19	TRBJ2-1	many	CASSRTSGVGNEQFF	TGTGCCAGTAGCAGGACTAGCGGGGTGGGCAATGAGCAGTTCTTC
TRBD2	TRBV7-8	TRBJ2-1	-	CASSFPGGDYYNEQFF	TGTGCCAGCAGCTTCCCCGGGGGGGATTACTACAATGAGCAGTTCTTC
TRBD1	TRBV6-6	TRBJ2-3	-	CASSTRTGGGDTQYF	TGTGCCAGCAGTACCCGGACAGGGGGCGGAGATACGCAGTATTTT
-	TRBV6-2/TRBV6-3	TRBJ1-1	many	CASSYSRTGNTEAFF	TGTGCCAGCAGTTACTCGAGGACGGGGAACACTGAAGCTTTCTTT
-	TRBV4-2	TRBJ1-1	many	CASSQVFGTEAFF	TGTGCCAGCAGCCAAGTTTTCGGGACTGAAGCTTTCTTT
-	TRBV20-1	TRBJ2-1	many	CSARDDRQIDNEQFF	TGCAGTGCTAGAGATGACCGACAAATTGACAATGAGCAGTTCTTC
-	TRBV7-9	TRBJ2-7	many	CASSLEAGKSYEQYF	TGTGCCAGCAGCTTAGAGGCAGGGAAGTCATACGAGCAGTACTTC
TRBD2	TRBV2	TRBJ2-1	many	CASSEGLAGGLNEQFF	TGTGCCAGCAGTGAAGGACTAGCGGGGGGTCTGAATGAGCAGTTCTTC
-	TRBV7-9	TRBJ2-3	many	CASSLATGSQYF	TGTGCCAGCAGCTTAGCCACGGGCTCGCAGTATTTT
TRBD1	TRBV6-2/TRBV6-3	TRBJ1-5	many	CASRKPGQGGNQPQHF	TGTGCCAGCAGAAAACCGGGACAGGGAGGGAATCAGCCCCAGCATTTT
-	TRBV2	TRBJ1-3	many	CASSVQVAGNTIYF	TGTGCCAGCAGCGTACAGGTGGCTGGAAACACCATATATTTT
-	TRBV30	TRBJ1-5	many	CAWRGMGTNQPQHF	TGTGCCTGGAGGGGAATGGGAACCAATCAGCCCCAGCATTTT
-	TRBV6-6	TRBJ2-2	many	CASSLRTENTGELFF	TGTGCCAGCAGCTTGAGGACCGAGAACACCGGGGAGCTGTTTTTT
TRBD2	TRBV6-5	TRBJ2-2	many	CATTTSGGAETGELFF	TGTGCCACTACGACTAGCGGGGGGGCTGAAACCGGGGAGCTGTTTTTT
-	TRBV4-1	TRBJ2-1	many	CASSPLVEGASYNEQFF	TGCGCCAGCAGCCCTCTCGTGGAGGGGGCCTCCTACAATGAGCAGTTCTTC
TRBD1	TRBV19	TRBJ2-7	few	CASSTGQGTYEQYF	TGTGCCAGTAGTACGGGACAGGGTACCTACGAGCAGTACTTC
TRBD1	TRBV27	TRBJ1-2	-	CASSYTGAYGYTF	TGTGCCAGCAGTTATACAGGGGCGTATGGCTACACCTTC
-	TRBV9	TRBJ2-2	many	CASGGGDGTGELFF	TGTGCCAGCGGCGGTGGGGACGGCACCGGGGAGCTGTTTTTT
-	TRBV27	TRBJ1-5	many	CASTPPPGAVSNQPQHF	TGTGCCAGCACTCCCCCCCCAGGGGCGGTAAGCAATCAGCCCCAGCATTTT
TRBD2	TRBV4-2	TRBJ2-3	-	CASSQDISGGTDTQYF	TGTGCCAGCAGCCAGGACATTAGCGGGGGGACAGATACGCAGTATTTT
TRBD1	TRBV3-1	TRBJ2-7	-	CASSQEKHDRVNYEQYF	TGTGCCAGCAGCCAAGAAAAACATGACAGGGTCAACTACGAGCAGTACTTC
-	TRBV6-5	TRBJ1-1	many	CASSYGADTEAFF	TGTGCCAGCAGTTACGGGGCAGACACTGAAGCTTTCTTT
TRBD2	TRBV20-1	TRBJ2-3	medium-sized	CSARELAGGKDTQYF	TGCAGTGCTAGAGAACTAGCGGGGGGGAAGGATACGCAGTATTTT
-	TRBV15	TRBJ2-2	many	CATSSFSSTGELFF	TGTGCCACCAGCAGCTTCTCATCCACCGGGGAGCTGTTTTTT
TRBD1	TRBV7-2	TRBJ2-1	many	CASSLWDREYNEQFF	TGTGCCAGCAGCTTATGGGACAGGGAGTACAATGAGCAGTTCTTC
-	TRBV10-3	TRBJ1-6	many	CAISARGSPFHF	TGTGCCATCAGTGCCCGGGGTTCACCCTTCCACTTT
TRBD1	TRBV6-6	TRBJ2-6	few	CASSYGQGAGANVLTF	TGTGCCAGCAGTTACGGACAGGGAGCTGGGGCCAACGTCCTGACTTTC
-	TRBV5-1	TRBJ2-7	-	CASSLAAGYEQYF	TGCGCCAGCAGCTTGGCGGCCGGGTACGAGCAGTACTTC
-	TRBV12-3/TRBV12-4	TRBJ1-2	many	CASSLFAGTGYGYTF	TGTGCCAGCAGTTTGTTCGCAGGGACGGGCTATGGCTACACCTTC
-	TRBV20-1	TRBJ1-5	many	CSAREQVSNQPQHF	TGCAGTGCTAGAGAGCAGGTTAGCAATCAGCCCCAGCATTTT
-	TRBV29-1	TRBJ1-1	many	CSVVGTLAFF	TGCAGCGTTGTTGGGACTTTAGCTTTCTTT
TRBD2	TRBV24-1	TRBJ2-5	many	CATSVSSGEQETQYF	TGTGCCACCAGTGTCTCTAGCGGGGAACAAGAGACCCAGTACTTC
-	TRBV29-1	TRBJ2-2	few	CSVSTQGLGTGELFF	TGCAGCGTTTCCACTCAGGGTTTGGGGACCGGGGAGCTGTTTTTT
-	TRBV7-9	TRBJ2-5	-	CASSRDFAQETQYF	TGTGCCAGCAGCCGGGACTTCGCCCAAGAGACCCAGTACTTC
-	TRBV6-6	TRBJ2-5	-	CASSNLGETQYF	TGTGCCAGCAGTAACCTGGGGGAGACCCAGTACTTC
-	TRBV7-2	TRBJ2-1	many	CASSLGTYEQFF	TGTGCCAGCAGCTTAGGGACCTATGAGCAGTTCTTC
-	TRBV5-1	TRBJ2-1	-	CASSFNPGSYNEQFF	TGCGCCAGCAGCTTTAACCCCGGCTCCTACAATGAGCAGTTCTTC
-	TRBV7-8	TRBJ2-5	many	CASSLVQGGETQYF	TGTGCCAGCAGCTTAGTTCAGGGTGGGGAGACCCAGTACTTC
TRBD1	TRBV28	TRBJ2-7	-	CASSSGQAAHEQYF	TGTGCCAGCAGTTCGGGACAGGCGGCCCACGAGCAGTACTTC
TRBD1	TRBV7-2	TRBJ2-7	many	CASSLGVWGQGSIEQYF	TGTGCCAGCAGCTTAGGGGTTTGGGGACAGGGCTCGATCGAGCAGTACTTC
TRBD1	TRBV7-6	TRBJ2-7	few	CASSELIDRGGPYEQYF	TGTGCCAGCAGCGAACTAATTGACAGGGGGGGCCCCTACGAGCAGTACTTC
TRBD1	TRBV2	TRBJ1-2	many	CASVGQPNYGYTF	TGTGCCAGCGTGGGACAGCCCAACTATGGCTACACCTTC
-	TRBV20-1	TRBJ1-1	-	CSARETTEAFF	TGCAGTGCTAGGGAAACGACTGAAGCTTTCTTT
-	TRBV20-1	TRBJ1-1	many	CSARRVNTEAFF	TGCAGTGCTAGACGGGTGAACACTGAAGCTTTCTTT
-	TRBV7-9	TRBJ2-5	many	CASSPTTETQYF	TGTGCCAGCAGTCCTACTACAGAGACCCAGTACTTC
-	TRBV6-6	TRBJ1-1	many	CASLSGSPTWDTEAFF	TGTGCCAGCCTCAGTGGGAGTCCAACGTGGGACACTGAAGCTTTCTTT
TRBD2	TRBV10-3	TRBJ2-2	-	CAISREGSGSTGELFF	TGTGCCATCAGCCGAGAGGGTAGCGGGAGCACCGGGGAGCTGTTTTTT
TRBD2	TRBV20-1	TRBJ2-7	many	CSAGFSGGNNEQYF	TGCAGTGCTGGGTTTAGCGGGGGGAACAACGAGCAGTACTTC
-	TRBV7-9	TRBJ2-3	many	CASSPYSTDTQYF	TGTGCCAGCAGCCCATACAGCACAGATACGCAGTATTTT
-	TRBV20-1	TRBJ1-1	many	CSGTDNTEAFF	TGCAGTGGGACAGACAACACTGAAGCTTTCTTT
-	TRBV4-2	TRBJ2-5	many	CASSQGTGTEETQYF	TGTGCCAGCAGCCAGGGGACCGGGACGGAAGAGACCCAGTACTTC